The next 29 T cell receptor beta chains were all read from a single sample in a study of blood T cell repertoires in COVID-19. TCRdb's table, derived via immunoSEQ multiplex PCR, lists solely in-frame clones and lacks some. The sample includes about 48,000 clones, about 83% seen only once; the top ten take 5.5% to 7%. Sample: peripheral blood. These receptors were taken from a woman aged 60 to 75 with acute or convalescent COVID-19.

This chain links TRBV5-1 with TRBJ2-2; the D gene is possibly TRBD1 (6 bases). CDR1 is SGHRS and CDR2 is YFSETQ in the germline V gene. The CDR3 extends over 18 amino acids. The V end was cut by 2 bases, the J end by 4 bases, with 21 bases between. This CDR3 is CASSFGREGGPTTGELFF. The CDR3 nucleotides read TGCGCCAGCAGCTTTGGCAGGGAAGGGGGTCCTACCACCGGGGAGCTGTTTTTT.

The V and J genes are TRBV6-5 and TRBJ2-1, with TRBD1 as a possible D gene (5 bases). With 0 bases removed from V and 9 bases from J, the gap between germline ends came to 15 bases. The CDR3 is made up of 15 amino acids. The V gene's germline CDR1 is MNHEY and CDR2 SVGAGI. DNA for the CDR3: TGTGCCAGCAGTTACTCGAGCTTCGGACACGGTGAGCAGTTCTTC. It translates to CASSYSSFGHGEQFF.

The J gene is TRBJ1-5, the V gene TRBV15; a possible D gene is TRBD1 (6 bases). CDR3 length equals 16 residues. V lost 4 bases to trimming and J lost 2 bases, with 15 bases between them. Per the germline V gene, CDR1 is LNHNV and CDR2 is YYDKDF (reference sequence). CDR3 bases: TGTGCCACCAGCACCACCTTGGCAGGGGGCAATCAGCCCCAGCATTTT. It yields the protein CATSTTLAGGNQPQHF.

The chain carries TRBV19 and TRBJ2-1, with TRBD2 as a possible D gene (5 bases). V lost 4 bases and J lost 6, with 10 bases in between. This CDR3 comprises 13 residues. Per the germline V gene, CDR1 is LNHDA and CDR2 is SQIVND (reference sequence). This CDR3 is CASSTSGLNEQFF. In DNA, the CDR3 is TGTGCCAGTAGTACGTCCGGACTCAATGAGCAGTTCTTC.

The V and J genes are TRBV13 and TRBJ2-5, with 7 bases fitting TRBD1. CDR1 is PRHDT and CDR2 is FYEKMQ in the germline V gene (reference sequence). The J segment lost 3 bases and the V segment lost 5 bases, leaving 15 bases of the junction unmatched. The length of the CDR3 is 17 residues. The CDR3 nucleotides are TGTGCCAGCAGCCGACGGGGTTCCGGGACAGTAGAAGAGACCCAGTACTTC. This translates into CASSRRGSGTVEETQYF.

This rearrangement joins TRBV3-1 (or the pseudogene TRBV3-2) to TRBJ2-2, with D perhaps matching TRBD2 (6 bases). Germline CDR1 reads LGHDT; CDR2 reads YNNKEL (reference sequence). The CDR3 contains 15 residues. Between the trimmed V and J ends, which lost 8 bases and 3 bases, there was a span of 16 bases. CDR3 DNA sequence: TGTGCCAGCGGTCCTGGCGGGACTTACACCGGGGAGCTGTTTTTT. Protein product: CASGPGGTYTGELFF.

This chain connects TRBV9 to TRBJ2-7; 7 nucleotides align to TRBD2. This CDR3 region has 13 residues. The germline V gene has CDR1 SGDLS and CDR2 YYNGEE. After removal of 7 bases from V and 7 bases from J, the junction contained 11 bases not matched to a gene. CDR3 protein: CASSRAGSREQYF. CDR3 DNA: TGTGCCAGCTCAAGAGCGGGGTCTAGGGAGCAGTACTTC.

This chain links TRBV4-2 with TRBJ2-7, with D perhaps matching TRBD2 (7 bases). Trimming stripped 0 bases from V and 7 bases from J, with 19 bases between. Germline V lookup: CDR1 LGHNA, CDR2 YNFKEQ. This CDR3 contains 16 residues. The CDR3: CASSQDIGGGTGEQYF. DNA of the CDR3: TGTGCCAGCAGCCAAGATATAGGGGGGGGCACGGGTGAGCAGTACTTC.

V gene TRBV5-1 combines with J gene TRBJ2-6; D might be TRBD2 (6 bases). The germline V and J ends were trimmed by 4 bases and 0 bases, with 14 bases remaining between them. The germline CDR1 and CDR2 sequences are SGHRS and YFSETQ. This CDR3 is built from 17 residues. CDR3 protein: CASSPEGGISGANVLTF. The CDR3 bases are TGCGCCAGCAGCCCCGAGGGCGGGATCTCTGGGGCCAACGTCCTGACTTTC.

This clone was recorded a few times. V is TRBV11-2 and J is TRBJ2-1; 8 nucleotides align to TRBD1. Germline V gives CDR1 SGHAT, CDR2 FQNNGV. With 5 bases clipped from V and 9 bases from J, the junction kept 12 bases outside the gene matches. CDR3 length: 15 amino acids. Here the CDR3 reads CASSREGQGAREQFF. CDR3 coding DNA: TGTGCCAGCAGCCGAGAAGGTCAGGGGGCCCGTGAGCAGTTCTTC.

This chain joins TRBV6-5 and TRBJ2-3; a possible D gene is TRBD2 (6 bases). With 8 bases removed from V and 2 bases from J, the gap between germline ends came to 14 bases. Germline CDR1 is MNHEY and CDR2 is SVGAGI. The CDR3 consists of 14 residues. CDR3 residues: CASSLGLATDTQYF. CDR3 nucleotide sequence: TGTGCCAGCTCTCTGGGACTTGCCACAGATACGCAGTATTTT.

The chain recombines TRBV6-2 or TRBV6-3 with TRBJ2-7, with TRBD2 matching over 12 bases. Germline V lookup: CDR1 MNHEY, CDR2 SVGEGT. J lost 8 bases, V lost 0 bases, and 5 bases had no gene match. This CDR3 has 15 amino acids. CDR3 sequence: CASSYSRTSGTKQYF. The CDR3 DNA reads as TGTGCCAGCAGTTACTCGAGGACTAGCGGGACGAAGCAGTACTTC.

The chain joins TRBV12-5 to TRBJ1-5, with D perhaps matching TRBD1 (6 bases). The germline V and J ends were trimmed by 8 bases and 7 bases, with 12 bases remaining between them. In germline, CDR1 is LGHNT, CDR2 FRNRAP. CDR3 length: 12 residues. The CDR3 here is CASSSGDQPQHF. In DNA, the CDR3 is TGTGCTAGTTCTTCAGGGGACCAGCCCCAGCATTTT.

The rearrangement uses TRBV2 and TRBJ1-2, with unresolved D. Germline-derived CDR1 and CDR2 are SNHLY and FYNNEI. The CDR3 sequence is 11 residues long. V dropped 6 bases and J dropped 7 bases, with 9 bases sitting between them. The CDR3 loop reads CASRARSGYTF. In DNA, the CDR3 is TGTGCCAGCAGGGCCCGCTCTGGCTACACCTTC.

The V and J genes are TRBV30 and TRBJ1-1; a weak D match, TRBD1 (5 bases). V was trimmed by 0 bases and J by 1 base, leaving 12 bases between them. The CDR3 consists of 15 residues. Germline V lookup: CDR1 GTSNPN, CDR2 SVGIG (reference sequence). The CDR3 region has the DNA TGTGCCTGGAGTGTAACAGCCACAGGGAACACTGAAGCTTTCTTT. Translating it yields CAWSVTATGNTEAFF.

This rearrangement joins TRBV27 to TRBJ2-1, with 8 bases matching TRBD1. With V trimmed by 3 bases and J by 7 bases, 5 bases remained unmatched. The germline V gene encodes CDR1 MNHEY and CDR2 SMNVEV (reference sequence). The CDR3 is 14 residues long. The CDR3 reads CASSLDRVKNEQFF. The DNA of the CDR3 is TGTGCCAGCAGTTTGGACAGGGTGAAGAATGAGCAGTTCTTC.

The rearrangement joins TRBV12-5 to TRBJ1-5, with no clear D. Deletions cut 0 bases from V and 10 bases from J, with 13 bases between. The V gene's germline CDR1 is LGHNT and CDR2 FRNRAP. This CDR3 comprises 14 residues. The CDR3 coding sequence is TGTGCTAGTGGTTTGGTTGGGCCCATCACCCCCCAGCATTTT. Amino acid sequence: CASGLVGPITPQHF. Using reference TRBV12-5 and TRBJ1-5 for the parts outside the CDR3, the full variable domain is DARVTQTPRHKVTEMGQEVTMRCQPILGHNTVFWYRQTMMQGLELLAYFRNRAPLDDSGMPKDRFSAEMPDATLATLKIQPSEPRDSAVYFCASGLVGPITPQHFGDGTRLSIL.

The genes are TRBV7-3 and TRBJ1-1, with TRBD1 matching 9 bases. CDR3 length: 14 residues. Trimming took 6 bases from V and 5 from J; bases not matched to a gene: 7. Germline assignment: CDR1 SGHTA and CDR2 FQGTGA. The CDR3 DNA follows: TGTGCCAGCAGTTCCGGGACAGGGAGGACTGAAGCTTTCTTT. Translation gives CASSSGTGRTEAFF.

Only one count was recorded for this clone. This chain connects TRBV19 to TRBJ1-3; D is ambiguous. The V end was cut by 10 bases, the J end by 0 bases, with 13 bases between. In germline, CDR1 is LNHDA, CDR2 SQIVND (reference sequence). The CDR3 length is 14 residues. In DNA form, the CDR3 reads TGTGCCACAGACCCCGGAGGCTCTGGAAACACCATATATTTT. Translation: CATDPGGSGNTIYF.

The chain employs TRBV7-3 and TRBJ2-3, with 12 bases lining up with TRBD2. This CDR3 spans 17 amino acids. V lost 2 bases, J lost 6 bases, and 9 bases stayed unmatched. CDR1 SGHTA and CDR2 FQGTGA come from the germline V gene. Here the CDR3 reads CASSLDPSGGVMDTQYF. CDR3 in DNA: TGTGCCAGCAGCTTAGATCCTAGCGGGGGGGTCATGGATACGCAGTATTTT.

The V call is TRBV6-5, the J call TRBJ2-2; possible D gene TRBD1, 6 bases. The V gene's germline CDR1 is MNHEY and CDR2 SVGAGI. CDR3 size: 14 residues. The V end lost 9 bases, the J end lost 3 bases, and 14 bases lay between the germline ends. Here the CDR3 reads CASLRTADTGELFF. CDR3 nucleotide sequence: TGTGCCAGTCTCCGGACAGCCGACACCGGGGAGCTGTTTTTT.

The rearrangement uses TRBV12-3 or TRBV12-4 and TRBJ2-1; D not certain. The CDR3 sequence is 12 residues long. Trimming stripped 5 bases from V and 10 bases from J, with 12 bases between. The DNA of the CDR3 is TGTGCCAGCAGTCCGCCGGTTATCGAGCAGTTCTTC. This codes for CASSPPVIEQFF.

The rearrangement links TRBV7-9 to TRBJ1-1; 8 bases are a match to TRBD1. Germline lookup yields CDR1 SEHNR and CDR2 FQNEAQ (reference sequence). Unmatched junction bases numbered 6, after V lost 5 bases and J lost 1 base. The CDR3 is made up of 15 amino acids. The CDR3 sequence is CASSARTGRNTEAFF. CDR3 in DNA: TGTGCCAGCAGCGCACGGACAGGGAGGAACACTGAAGCTTTCTTT.

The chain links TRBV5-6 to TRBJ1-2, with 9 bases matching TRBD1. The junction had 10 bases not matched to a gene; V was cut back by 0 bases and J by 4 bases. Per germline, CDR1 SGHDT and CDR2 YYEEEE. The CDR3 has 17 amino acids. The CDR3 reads CASSLDLRDRVGYGYTF. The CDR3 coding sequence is TGTGCCAGCAGCTTGGATCTCCGGGACAGGGTAGGCTATGGCTACACCTTC.

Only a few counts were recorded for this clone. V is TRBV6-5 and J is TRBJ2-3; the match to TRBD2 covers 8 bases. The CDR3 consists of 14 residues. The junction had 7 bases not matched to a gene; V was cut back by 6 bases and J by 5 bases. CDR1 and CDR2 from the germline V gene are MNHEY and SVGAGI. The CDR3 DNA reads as TGTGCCAGCAGAAACGGACTAGCAGGAGATACGCAGTATTTT. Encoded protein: CASRNGLAGDTQYF.

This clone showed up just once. CDR3 region: CASTPRDRAEGAYTF. CDR3 nucleotides: TGTGCCAGCACCCCCAGGGACAGGGCTGAGGGAGCCTACACCTTC. V usage is TRBV7-8 and J usage is TRBJ1-2; 9 bases match TRBD1. The germline CDR1 and CDR2 sequences are SGHVS and FQNEAQ. J lost 10 bases, V lost 7 bases, and 16 bases had no gene match. This CDR3 region has 15 residues.

CDR3 nucleotides: TGTGCCAGCAGTATTTGGGGGGGGCACCGAAACACAGATACGCAGTATTTT. This codes for CASSIWGGHRNTDTQYF. This chain joins TRBV2 and TRBJ2-3, with a tentative D call TRBD2 (7 bases). The CDR3 runs 17 residues. V was clipped by 5 bases and J by 2 bases, with 20 bases between them. CDR1 SNHLY and CDR2 FYNNEI come from the germline V gene.

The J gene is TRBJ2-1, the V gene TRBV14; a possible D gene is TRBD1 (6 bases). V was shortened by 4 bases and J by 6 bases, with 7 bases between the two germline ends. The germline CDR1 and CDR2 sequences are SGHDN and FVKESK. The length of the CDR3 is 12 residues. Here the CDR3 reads CASSPTGNEQFF. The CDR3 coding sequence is TGTGCCAGCAGCCCGACAGGCAATGAGCAGTTCTTC.

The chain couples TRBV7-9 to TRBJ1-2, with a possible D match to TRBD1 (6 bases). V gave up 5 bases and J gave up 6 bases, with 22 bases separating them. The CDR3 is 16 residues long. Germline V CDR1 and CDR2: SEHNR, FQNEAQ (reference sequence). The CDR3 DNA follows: TGTGCCAGCAGCCCCAACATGGCGGGGGCGAGAAATGGCTACACCTTC. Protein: CASSPNMAGARNGYTF.